The TCR beta chain described here comes from a study of T cell changes during pregnancy in multiple sclerosis. This CDR3 has 17 amino acids. V lost 2 bases, J lost 6 bases, and 15 bases stayed unmatched. Per germline, CDR1 GTSNPN and CDR2 SVGIG (reference sequence). TCRdb's copy holds only in-frame clones and misses some; the assay was immunoSEQ multiplex PCR. The data contain roughly 34,000 clones, more than 90% of them singletons. The chain employs TRBV30 and TRBJ2-3; 9 positions agree with TRBD2. The TCR comes from a female donor in good health, enrolled as a control in a pregnancy study. The sample was CD4+ T cells from peripheral blood mononuclear cells, taken in the second trimester of pregnancy. CDR3: CAWSHPRELAGGDTQYF. CDR3 DNA: TGTGCCTGGAGTCACCCCCGGGAACTAGCGGGCGGGGATACGCAGTATTTT.